Listed below are T cell receptor beta chains from one sample, sequenced in a study of Ad26.COV2.S vaccination and SARS-CoV-2 variants. Profiling relied on immunoSEQ multiplex PCR, and the TCRdb table lists in-frame clones only, not all of them. The data contain 200,000 to 300,000 clones, around 90% of them singletons. The sample consisted of peripheral blood, taken in a trial of Ad26.COV2.S vaccine versus placebo. These receptors were obtained from a person between 18 and 60 years old who received the Ad26.COV2.S COVID-19 vaccine or a placebo. Each CDR3 is given with its conserved first and last residue. D genes are given only for firm matches. Part of the rows lack a size; the others show once, few, many or a class for expanded clones.

v_call: TRBV18; clone_size: .; j_call: TRBJ2-1; d_call: TRBD2; cdr3_aa: CASSPRDFWASGGDFSYNEQFF; cdr3_nt: TGTGCCAGCTCACCACGGGACTTTTGGGCTAGCGGGGGTGACTTCTCCTACAATGAGCAGTTCTTC
v_call: TRBV7-6; clone_size: .; j_call: TRBJ1-6; d_call: .; cdr3_aa: CASSLGVRGRNSPLHF; cdr3_nt: TGTGCCAGCAGCTTAGGTGTCAGGGGTAGGAATTCACCCCTCCACTTT
v_call: TRBV3-1/TRBV3-2; clone_size: .; j_call: TRBJ2-1; d_call: TRBD1; cdr3_aa: CASSQDQGDWGNEQFF; cdr3_nt: TGTGCCAGCAGCCAAGATCAGGGGGATTGGGGCAATGAGCAGTTCTTC
v_call: TRBV27; clone_size: .; j_call: TRBJ1-2; d_call: TRBD1; cdr3_aa: CASSLVGPLKGAYGYTF; cdr3_nt: TGTGCCAGCAGTTTAGTAGGACCCCTTAAGGGGGCCTATGGCTACACCTTC
v_call: TRBV7-9; clone_size: .; j_call: TRBJ2-5; d_call: .; cdr3_aa: CASSQGTTQYF; cdr3_nt: TGTGCCAGCAGCCAGGGGACGACCCAGTACTTC
v_call: TRBV9; clone_size: .; j_call: TRBJ2-5; d_call: TRBD2; cdr3_aa: CASSAGTSGGGLETQYF; cdr3_nt: TGTGCCAGCAGCGCCGGGACTAGCGGGGGGGGTCTGGAGACCCAGTACTTC
v_call: TRBV4-2; clone_size: once; j_call: TRBJ1-1; d_call: .; cdr3_aa: CASCRGGDTEAFF; cdr3_nt: TGTGCCAGCTGCCGCGGGGGGGACACTGAAGCTTTCTTT
v_call: TRBV19; clone_size: .; j_call: TRBJ1-3; d_call: .; cdr3_aa: CASTPVQLPSGNTIYF; cdr3_nt: TGTGCCAGTACCCCGGTGCAGCTCCCCTCTGGAAACACCATATATTTT
v_call: TRBV19; clone_size: .; j_call: TRBJ2-3; d_call: TRBD2; cdr3_aa: CASSKGGGTDTQYF; cdr3_nt: TGTGCCAGTTCAAAGGGCGGGGGGACAGATACGCAGTATTTT
v_call: TRBV2; clone_size: .; j_call: TRBJ1-4; d_call: .; cdr3_aa: CASSEGGPTNEKLFF; cdr3_nt: TGTGCCAGCAGTGAGGGCGGACCAACTAATGAAAAACTGTTTTTT
v_call: TRBV12-3/TRBV12-4; clone_size: .; j_call: TRBJ2-1; d_call: .; cdr3_aa: CASSLGGEQFF; cdr3_nt: TGTGCCAGCAGTCTTGGAGGTGAGCAGTTCTTC
v_call: TRBV7-8; clone_size: .; j_call: TRBJ1-4; d_call: .; cdr3_aa: CASSWGGGNEKLFF; cdr3_nt: TGTGCCAGCAGCTGGGGTGGCGGTAATGAAAAACTGTTTTTT
v_call: TRBV3-1/TRBV3-2; clone_size: .; j_call: TRBJ2-3; d_call: TRBD2; cdr3_aa: CASSPGLAGGDTQYF; cdr3_nt: TGTGCCAGCAGCCCGGGACTAGCGGGGGGAGATACGCAGTATTTT
v_call: TRBV9; clone_size: .; j_call: TRBJ2-5; d_call: .; cdr3_aa: CASSPWGPGGSETQYF; cdr3_nt: TGTGCCAGCAGCCCTTGGGGGCCCGGGGGAAGTGAGACCCAGTACTTC
v_call: TRBV6-4; clone_size: .; j_call: TRBJ1-3; d_call: TRBD1; cdr3_aa: CASRETGAAGNTIYF; cdr3_nt: TGTGCCAGCAGAGAGACAGGGGCGGCTGGAAACACCATATATTTT
v_call: TRBV15; clone_size: .; j_call: TRBJ1-1; d_call: .; cdr3_aa: CATSTGLNTEAFF; cdr3_nt: TGTGCCACCAGCACGGGGCTGAACACTGAAGCTTTCTTT
v_call: TRBV6-6; clone_size: .; j_call: TRBJ2-7; d_call: .; cdr3_aa: CASSYSSGRTYEQYF; cdr3_nt: TGTGCCAGCAGTTACTCGAGCGGGCGGACCTACGAGCAGTACTTC
v_call: TRBV30; clone_size: .; j_call: TRBJ1-1; d_call: .; cdr3_aa: CAWSVSWQAFF; cdr3_nt: TGTGCCTGGAGTGTGAGTTGGCAAGCTTTCTTT
v_call: TRBV9; clone_size: .; j_call: TRBJ1-6; d_call: .; cdr3_aa: CASSVTDLNSPLHF; cdr3_nt: TGTGCCAGCAGCGTTACAGATTTAAATTCACCCCTCCACTTT
v_call: TRBV6-2/TRBV6-3; clone_size: .; j_call: TRBJ2-5; d_call: TRBD2; cdr3_aa: CASSYSSTGGETQYF; cdr3_nt: TGTGCCAGCAGTTACTCGAGTACGGGAGGCGAGACCCAGTACTTC
v_call: TRBV2; clone_size: .; j_call: TRBJ1-4; d_call: TRBD1; cdr3_aa: CASSERDRANEKLFF; cdr3_nt: TGTGCCAGCAGTGAGAGGGACAGGGCTAATGAAAAACTGTTTTTT
v_call: TRBV10-3; clone_size: .; j_call: TRBJ1-1; d_call: .; cdr3_aa: CAISGGARYTEAFF; cdr3_nt: TGTGCCATCAGTGGGGGGGCGAGGTACACTGAAGCTTTCTTT
v_call: TRBV25-1; clone_size: .; j_call: TRBJ2-5; d_call: .; cdr3_aa: CASSARLTGEQETQYF; cdr3_nt: TGTGCCAGCAGTGCACGATTAACGGGGGAACAAGAGACCCAGTACTTC
v_call: TRBV7-2; clone_size: .; j_call: TRBJ1-2; d_call: .; cdr3_aa: CASSLDHYGYTF; cdr3_nt: TGTGCCAGCAGCTTAGACCACTATGGCTACACCTTC
v_call: TRBV20-1; clone_size: .; j_call: TRBJ2-3; d_call: .; cdr3_aa: CSVSDWGADTQYF; cdr3_nt: TGCAGTGTGAGTGACTGGGGTGCGGATACGCAGTATTTT
v_call: TRBV14; clone_size: .; j_call: TRBJ2-5; d_call: .; cdr3_aa: CASGQETQYF; cdr3_nt: TGTGCCAGCGGCCAAGAGACCCAGTACTTC
v_call: TRBV4-1; clone_size: once; j_call: TRBJ2-1; d_call: .; cdr3_aa: CASSQDPLTSIGVNEQFF; cdr3_nt: TGCGCCAGCAGCCAAGACCCTCTCACTAGCATCGGAGTCAATGAGCAGTTCTTC
v_call: TRBV5-1; clone_size: .; j_call: TRBJ2-5; d_call: TRBD1; cdr3_aa: CASSLGSTGGAGETQYF; cdr3_nt: TGCGCCAGCAGCTTAGGGTCCACAGGGGGCGCAGGGGAGACCCAGTACTTC
v_call: TRBV18; clone_size: .; j_call: TRBJ2-6; d_call: .; cdr3_aa: CASSPRIEGAGANVLTF; cdr3_nt: TGTGCCAGCTCACCTAGGATAGAGGGGGCTGGGGCCAACGTCCTGACTTTC
v_call: TRBV25-1; clone_size: .; j_call: TRBJ1-6; d_call: TRBD1; cdr3_aa: CASSTNRGYNSPLHF; cdr3_nt: TGTGCCAGCAGTACGAACAGGGGCTATAATTCACCCCTCCACTTT
v_call: TRBV25-1; clone_size: .; j_call: TRBJ1-2; d_call: .; cdr3_aa: CASSGKGDNYGYTF; cdr3_nt: TGTGCCAGCAGTGGGAAAGGGGACAACTATGGCTACACCTTC
v_call: TRBV6-2/TRBV6-3; clone_size: .; j_call: TRBJ1-6; d_call: .; cdr3_aa: CASSFGGYNSPLHF; cdr3_nt: TGTGCCAGCAGTTTTGGGGGATATAATTCACCCCTCCACTTT
v_call: TRBV5-5; clone_size: .; j_call: TRBJ1-1; d_call: TRBD1; cdr3_aa: CASSLGDRYTEAFF; cdr3_nt: TGTGCCAGCAGCTTGGGGGACAGGTACACTGAAGCTTTCTTT
v_call: TRBV19; clone_size: .; j_call: TRBJ1-5; d_call: .; cdr3_aa: CASSRDYNQPQHF; cdr3_nt: TGTGCCAGTAGTAGGGATTACAATCAGCCCCAGCATTTT
v_call: TRBV3-1/TRBV3-2; clone_size: once; j_call: TRBJ1-6; d_call: .; cdr3_aa: CASSQVGGSPLHF; cdr3_nt: TGTGCCAGCAGCCAAGTCGGGGGATCACCCCTCCACTTT
v_call: TRBV11-2; clone_size: .; j_call: TRBJ1-4; d_call: TRBD1; cdr3_aa: CASSLGDRDFEKLFF; cdr3_nt: TGTGCCAGCAGCTTAGGGGACAGGGATTTCGAAAAACTGTTTTTT
v_call: TRBV4-3; clone_size: many; j_call: TRBJ1-1; d_call: .; cdr3_aa: CASSQEYGVVNTEAFF; cdr3_nt: TGCGCCAGCAGCCAAGAATATGGCGTAGTGAACACTGAAGCTTTCTTT
v_call: TRBV12-5; clone_size: .; j_call: TRBJ1-1; d_call: .; cdr3_aa: CASGRQDNTEAFF; cdr3_nt: TGTGCTAGTGGGCGACAGGATAACACTGAAGCTTTCTTT
v_call: TRBV4-3; clone_size: .; j_call: TRBJ2-7; d_call: TRBD1; cdr3_aa: CASSQDWGTGTYEQYF; cdr3_nt: TGCGCCAGCAGCCAAGATTGGGGGACAGGGACCTACGAGCAGTACTTC
v_call: TRBV12-3/TRBV12-4; clone_size: .; j_call: TRBJ2-5; d_call: .; cdr3_aa: CASSLDWITQYF; cdr3_nt: TGTGCCAGCAGTTTAGATTGGATTACCCAGTACTTC
v_call: TRBV6-4; clone_size: few; j_call: TRBJ2-3; d_call: TRBD2; cdr3_aa: CASSERTRTSGGFSTDTQYF; cdr3_nt: TGTGCCAGCAGTGAAAGGACGAGGACTAGCGGGGGGTTTAGCACAGATACGCAGTATTTT
v_call: TRBV25-1; clone_size: .; j_call: TRBJ2-3; d_call: .; cdr3_aa: CASSDMGDTDTQYF; cdr3_nt: TGTGCCAGCAGTGACATGGGGGACACAGATACGCAGTATTTT
v_call: TRBV3-1/TRBV3-2; clone_size: .; j_call: TRBJ1-5; d_call: .; cdr3_aa: CASSQGPTNNQPQHF; cdr3_nt: TGTGCCAGCAGCCAAGGTCCGACAAATAATCAGCCCCAGCATTTT
v_call: TRBV10-3; clone_size: .; j_call: TRBJ2-3; d_call: TRBD2; cdr3_aa: CAISALAGVRTDTQYF; cdr3_nt: TGTGCCATCAGTGCACTAGCGGGGGTTAGGACAGATACGCAGTATTTT
v_call: TRBV5-1; clone_size: .; j_call: TRBJ2-2; d_call: .; cdr3_aa: CASSLSANTGELFF; cdr3_nt: TGCGCCAGCAGCTTGTCCGCGAACACCGGGGAGCTGTTTTTT
v_call: TRBV4-1; clone_size: .; j_call: TRBJ2-2; d_call: .; cdr3_aa: CASSQGARYGIGELFF; cdr3_nt: TGCGCCAGCAGCCAAGGTGCTAGGTACGGGATCGGGGAGCTGTTTTTT
v_call: TRBV4-1; clone_size: .; j_call: TRBJ2-7; d_call: TRBD1; cdr3_aa: CASSQHTDRGPSEQYF; cdr3_nt: TGCGCCAGCAGCCAGCACACGGACAGGGGTCCCTCCGAGCAGTACTTC
v_call: TRBV3-1/TRBV3-2; clone_size: .; j_call: TRBJ2-5; d_call: TRBD2; cdr3_aa: CASSHGGVGETQYF; cdr3_nt: TGTGCCAGCAGCCACGGGGGGGTGGGAGAGACCCAGTACTTC
v_call: TRBV28; clone_size: .; j_call: TRBJ1-2; d_call: .; cdr3_aa: CASSSGGPYGNYGYTF; cdr3_nt: TGTGCCAGCAGTTCAGGCGGCCCCTACGGTAACTATGGCTACACCTTC
v_call: TRBV7-2; clone_size: .; j_call: TRBJ2-1; d_call: TRBD2; cdr3_aa: CASSLTRREWFYNEQFF; cdr3_nt: TGTGCCAGCAGCTTAACGCGGCGGGAGTGGTTCTACAATGAGCAGTTCTTC
v_call: TRBV14; clone_size: once; j_call: TRBJ2-3; d_call: TRBD2; cdr3_aa: CASSQDWEGDTQYF; cdr3_nt: TGTGCCAGCAGCCAAGACTGGGAGGGGGATACGCAGTATTTT
v_call: TRBV5-5; clone_size: .; j_call: TRBJ2-5; d_call: .; cdr3_aa: CASSTGLTIQETQYF; cdr3_nt: TGTGCCAGCAGCACCGGACTGACTATTCAAGAGACCCAGTACTTC
v_call: TRBV6-5; clone_size: .; j_call: TRBJ1-5; d_call: .; cdr3_aa: CASSYSRNSNQPQHF; cdr3_nt: TGTGCCAGCAGTTACTCGCGGAATAGCAATCAGCCCCAGCATTTT
v_call: TRBV6-5; clone_size: .; j_call: TRBJ1-5; d_call: TRBD1; cdr3_aa: CASRRQGSNQPQHF; cdr3_nt: TGTGCCAGCAGGAGACAGGGGAGCAATCAGCCCCAGCATTTT
v_call: TRBV6-9; clone_size: .; j_call: TRBJ1-2; d_call: .; cdr3_aa: CASLFRVLQGSYGYTF; cdr3_nt: TGTGCCAGCCTCTTTCGGGTCCTACAGGGAAGCTATGGCTACACCTTC